This note documents a single TCR beta chain sequence. Its antigen is not identified. The record originates from a study of cytomegalovirus exposure and HLA in healthy donors. The germline CDR1 and CDR2 sequences are SGHKS and YYEKEE (reference sequence). The CDR3 is 15 residues long. V shed 6 bases and J 2 bases; nucleotides not matched to a gene: 9. Study-level results: A few chains linked to CMV were shown in vitro to be specific for CMV antigens.

Profiled with immunoSEQ multiplex PCR; TCRdb holds only in-frame clones, not every one. The data show nearly 200,000 clones, with around 83% seen just once and roughly an eighth held by the top ten. The specimen was PBMCs. The clonotype comes from a woman under 40 in good health and CMV-seropositive. The genes are TRBV5-5 and TRBJ2-7; 9 positions match TRBD2. CDR3 amino acids: CASTQFAGGPYEQYF. The DNA of the CDR3 is TGTGCCAGCACCCAGTTTGCGGGAGGGCCCTACGAGCAGTACTTC.